Each of the 21 T cell receptor beta chains below was sequenced from the same sample in a study of T-cell memory formation after mild COVID-19 (dated by TCRdb to the early 2020s). Preparation of the library involved 5' RACE. Sequencing took place on an Illumina NovaSeq 6000. In-frame beta chains were kept once TCRdb had trimmed the public reads at Q25 with fastp and called clones with MiXCR. Each CDR3 protein gets just one entry, which takes the most common genes and DNA from the rows behind it. The sample data list more than 80,000 distinct CDR3 sequences, and over 10% of these were observed just once. Around 25% of the sample belongs to the ten largest clones. Specimen: PBMCs or a T cell subset sorted from them (not recorded which). These receptors all come from an adult woman who had mild COVID-19 (a few samples of this study predate the infection). The sample titles of this study are shuffled in the database, so cell type and time point are left out; the donor was told from shared clones.

This clonotype came up a few times. The chain carries TRBV12-3 or TRBV12-4 and TRBJ1-3; 7 nucleotides match TRBD1. CDR3 length: 14 residues. V was pared by 6 bases and J by 1 base, with 3 bases of the junction left unmatched. CDR3 protein: CASRPQGSGNTIYF. In DNA, the CDR3 is TGTGCCAGCAGGCCACAGGGGTCTGGAAACACCATATATTTT.

V and J are TRBV24-1 and TRBJ2-7; 8 bases align to TRBD1. This CDR3 has 15 amino acids. The V segment lost 4 bases and the J segment 3 bases; nucleotides outside the gene matches: 7. Per the germline V gene, CDR1 is KGHDR and CDR2 is SFDVKD. Written as DNA, the CDR3 is TGTGCCACCAGTGACGGACAGGGTGGGTACTACGAGCAGTACTTC. This codes for CATSDGQGGYYEQYF.

This clonotype came up a few times. The V and J genes are TRBV7-9 and TRBJ2-7; 10 bases agree with TRBD1. Germline CDR1 SEHNR, CDR2 FQNEAQ (reference sequence). Trimming took 5 bases from V and 4 from J; bases not matched to a gene: 8. The CDR3 covers 15 residues. CDR3 bases: TGTGCCAGCAGCCTTACGACAGGGGGCATTTACGAGCAGTACTTC. Residues: CASSLTTGGIYEQYF.

This clonotype turned up a few times. The chain has TRBV10-3 and TRBJ2-7; D uncertain. The CDR3 is 15 residues long. Trimming cost V 3 bases and J 0 bases, with 12 bases left between them. Germline-derived CDR1 and CDR2 are ENHRY and SYGVKD. The CDR3 nucleotides read TGTGCCATCAGTGATCCAGGTGATAGCTCCTACGAGCAGTACTTC. Its protein product is CAISDPGDSSYEQYF.

This clonotype was observed at least ten times. The chain is built from TRBV2 and TRBJ2-3, with TRBD2 as a possible D gene (6 bases). The CDR3 is 15 amino acids. Germline CDR1 reads SNHLY; CDR2 reads FYNNEI. Trimming removed 5 bases from V and 0 bases from J, with 12 bases in between. The CDR3 spells CASSSGTASTDTQYF. CDR3 coding DNA: TGTGCCAGCAGTTCTGGGACTGCTAGCACAGATACGCAGTATTTT.

The genes are TRBV7-9 and TRBJ2-7, with 8 bases matching TRBD1. V shed 5 bases, J shed 5 bases, and the junction held 11 bases outside the gene matches. This CDR3 comprises 15 residues. Germline CDR1 SEHNR, CDR2 FQNEAQ (reference sequence). CDR3 bases: TGTGCCAGCAGCACCTCGGACAGGGTGTACGACGAGCAGTACTTC. Translated, it gives CASSTSDRVYDEQYF.

The rearrangement joins TRBV7-3 to TRBJ2-6; no definite D call. CDR3 length equals 16 residues. Trimming removed 4 bases from V and 0 bases from J, with 10 bases in between. CDR1 is SGHTA, CDR2 FQGTGA, per germline. The CDR3 nucleotides are TGTGCCAGCAGCTCGCGGACGGCCTCTGGGGCCAACGTCCTGACTTTC. This codes for CASSSRTASGANVLTF.

This clonotype was observed a handful of times. The chain joins TRBV29-1 to TRBJ2-7, with D possibly matching TRBD2 (6 bases). This CDR3 has 14 amino acids. The V end lost 1 base, the J end lost 2 bases, and 12 bases lay between the germline ends. Germline-derived CDR1 and CDR2 are SQVTM and ANQGSEA. Here the CDR3 reads CSVEVLAETYEQYF. The CDR3 DNA reads as TGCAGCGTTGAAGTATTAGCGGAAACCTACGAGCAGTACTTC.

This clonotype was seen a few times. The chain employs TRBV21-1 and TRBJ2-7; the D call TRBD2 from the table was never checked on the DNA. TRBV21-1 counts as a pseudogene. CDR3 length equals 15 residues. CDR3 protein: CASRQGREGPREQYF. The CDR3 nucleotides are TGTGCCAGCAGGCAGGGACGGGAGGGCCCGAGAGAGCAGTACTTC.

The V call is TRBV30, the J call TRBJ2-1; perhaps D is TRBD1 or TRBD2 (5 bases each). The V gene's germline CDR1 is GTSNPN and CDR2 SVGIG (reference sequence). This CDR3 spans 15 amino acids. V lost 2 bases to trimming and J lost 8 bases, with 19 bases between them. The CDR3 nucleotides are TGTGCCTGGAGTTCGGGGCTAGGTGCCTTGGATGAGCAGTTCTTC. It is translated as CAWSSGLGALDEQFF.

The chain recombines TRBV10-3 with TRBJ2-3; D not resolved. Germline CDR1 and CDR2: ENHRY and SYGVKD. This CDR3 spans 13 amino acids. Trimming took 0 bases from V and 2 from J, leaving 3 bases between them. The CDR3 coding sequence is TGTGCCATCAGTGAGTCGGACACAGATACGCAGTATTTT. Residues: CAISESDTDTQYF.

This clonotype was recorded a few times. The rearrangement links TRBV5-5 to TRBJ2-7, with TRBD2 identical over 8 bases. V lost 0 bases, J lost 0 bases, and 5 bases stayed unmatched. CDR1 SGHKS and CDR2 YYEKEE come from the germline V gene (reference sequence). The CDR3 is made up of 16 amino acids. This CDR3 is CASSLVGGGSSYEQYF. CDR3 bases: TGTGCCAGCAGCTTGGTAGGCGGGGGGAGCTCCTACGAGCAGTACTTC.

The chain is built from TRBV6-5 and TRBJ2-6; maybe TRBD2 (5 bases). V lost 1 base to trimming and J lost 2 bases, with 9 bases between them. Per the germline V gene, CDR1 is MNHEY and CDR2 is SVGAGI. This CDR3 comprises 16 residues. The CDR3 nucleotides read TGTGCCAGCAGTTACTGGGTGCGGGCTGGGGCCAACGTCCTGACTTTC. Translated, it gives CASSYWVRAGANVLTF.

The chain links TRBV6-1 to TRBJ2-5; 7 bases are shared with TRBD1. Germline CDR1 reads MNHNS; CDR2 reads SASEGT. The CDR3 runs to 16 residues. Losses at the gene ends were 1 base for V and 2 bases for J; bases not matched to a gene: 7. CDR3 sequence (DNA): TGTGCCAGCAGTGAAGGGTTGACAGGGTTTCAAGAGACCCAGTACTTC. Translating gives CASSEGLTGFQETQYF.

This sequence joins TRBV13 and TRBJ2-2; 13 nucleotides match TRBD2. The trim removed 4 bases at V and 3 bases at J, leaving 2 bases unmatched. CDR1 and CDR2 from the germline V gene are PRHDT and FYEKMQ (reference sequence). The CDR3 has 16 residues. CDR3 residues: CASSSGLAGYTGELFF. The CDR3 DNA follows: TGTGCCAGCAGCTCGGGACTAGCGGGGTACACCGGGGAGCTGTTTTTT.

This chain connects TRBV24-1 to TRBJ2-7, with 9 bases fitting TRBD1. CDR1 KGHDR and CDR2 SFDVKD come from the germline V gene. The CDR3 length is 13 residues. Trimming took 8 bases from V and 6 from J; bases not matched to a gene: 7. DNA for the CDR3: TGTGCCACCATCCGGGACAGGGCTGGCGAGCAGTACTTC. Its translation is CATIRDRAGEQYF.

The V gene is TRBV20-1, the J gene TRBJ1-5; D ambiguous. This CDR3 is 15 amino acids long. Germline V gene sequence: CDR1 DFQATT, CDR2 SNEGSKA (reference sequence). V was cut by 0 bases and J by 3 bases, with 12 bases left in between. CDR3 in amino acids: CSARDMGRNNQPQHF. CDR3 DNA: TGCAGTGCTAGAGATATGGGCAGGAACAATCAGCCCCAGCATTTT.

This clonotype has a handful of counts. V is TRBV27 and J is TRBJ1-2; D unclear. This CDR3 has 16 residues. The ends were cut back, 5 bases at V and 1 base at J, with 17 bases in the middle. The V gene's germline CDR1 is MNHEY and CDR2 SMNVEV (reference sequence). The CDR3 sequence is CASSPTGAPLNYGYTF. The DNA of the CDR3 is TGTGCCAGCAGTCCCACGGGCGCTCCTCTTAACTATGGCTACACCTTC.

This chain links TRBV11-1 with TRBJ2-1; 10 bases map to TRBD2. V lost 7 bases, J lost 9 bases, and 12 bases stayed unmatched. CDR1 is SGHAT and CDR2 is FQDESV in the germline V gene (reference sequence). CDR3 size: 15 residues. This CDR3 is CASNPTAGGPSEQFF. CDR3 sequence (DNA): TGTGCCAGCAACCCCACAGCGGGAGGGCCAAGTGAGCAGTTCTTC.

This clonotype was detected many times. The chain is built from TRBV9 and TRBJ2-7; the match to TRBD2 covers 7 bases. The V gene's germline CDR1 is SGDLS and CDR2 YYNGEE. The length of the CDR3 is 14 residues. V lost 3 bases to trimming and J lost 2 bases; unmatched junction nucleotides: 5. CDR3 nucleotides: TGTGCCAGCAGCGCCGGGACTACCCCCTACGAGCAGTACTTC. Translating gives CASSAGTTPYEQYF.

This clonotype was seen a handful of times. J is TRBJ2-1 and V is TRBV11-2, with 12 positions matching TRBD2. V was pared by 5 bases and J by 5 bases, with 1 base of the junction left unmatched. CDR3 length: 14 residues. CDR1 is SGHAT, CDR2 FQNNGV, per germline. In DNA form, the CDR3 reads TGTGCCAGCAGCCTAGCGGGAGGGGACAATGAGCAGTTCTTC. It specifies CASSLAGGDNEQFF.